The clone carrying this TCR beta chain was counted only a few times. Antigen unknown. In making TCR cDNA, 5'RACE template switching added a universal primer site and UMIs to it. TCRdb reanalysed the 5' RACE reads using MiXCR and keeps one entry per CDR3 protein. The sample carries around 300,000 distinct CDR3 sequences, 4.1% recorded once. Deletions cut 4 bases from V and 4 bases from J, with 17 bases between. There are 15 residues in the CDR3. Germline V gene sequence: CDR1 SGHRS, CDR2 YFSETQ. These data come from a study of T cells after yellow fever vaccination. Study-level results: Post-booster samples contained most primary-vaccination clones (approximately 96% CD4, about 90% CD8). Contaminating bulk clonotypes could be abundant in FACS-sorted repertoires. Just a small share of clonotypes turned up in the CD4 compartment as well as the CD8 compartment.

The TCR originated in a man younger than 30 who received the YFV17D yellow fever vaccine. The material was PBMCs, obtained 5 days after the yellow fever booster vaccination. The gene calls are TRBV5-1 and TRBJ1-1; D perhaps matches TRBD1 (6 bases). The CDR3 is CASSRGGGQLTEAFF. The CDR3 DNA sequence: TGCGCCAGCAGCCGGGGTGGGGGGCAGCTCACTGAAGCTTTCTTT.